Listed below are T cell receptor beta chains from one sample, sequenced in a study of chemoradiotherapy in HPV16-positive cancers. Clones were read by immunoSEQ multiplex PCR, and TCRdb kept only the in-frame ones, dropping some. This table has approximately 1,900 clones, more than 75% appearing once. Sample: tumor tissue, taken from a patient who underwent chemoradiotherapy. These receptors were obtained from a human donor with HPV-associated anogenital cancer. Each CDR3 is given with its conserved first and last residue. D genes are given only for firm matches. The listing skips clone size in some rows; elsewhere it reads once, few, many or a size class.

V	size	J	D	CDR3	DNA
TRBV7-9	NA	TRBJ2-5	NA	CASSLDGTGYQAQYF	TGTGCCAGCAGCTTAGACGGGACGGGTTACCAGGCCCAGTACTTC
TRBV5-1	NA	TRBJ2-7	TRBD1	CASSVSPTGGVEQYF	TGCGCCAGCAGCGTATCCCCGACAGGGGGCGTCGAGCAGTACTTC
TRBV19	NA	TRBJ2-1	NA	CASSIGAGPNEQFF	TGTGCCAGTAGTATAGGGGCGGGGCCCAATGAGCAGTTCTTC
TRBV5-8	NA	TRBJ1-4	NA	CASTHSRQLNEKLFF	TGTGCCAGCACGCACTCTCGACAGCTTAATGAAAAACTGTTTTTT
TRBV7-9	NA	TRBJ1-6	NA	CASSWEAQNSPLHF	TGTGCCAGCAGCTGGGAGGCTCAAAATTCACCCCTCCACTTT
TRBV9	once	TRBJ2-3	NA	CASSSKGDPRQDTQYF	TGTGCCAGCAGCTCCAAGGGAGACCCCCGCCAGGATACGCAGTATTTT
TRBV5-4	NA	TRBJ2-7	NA	CASSLAPDPSSYEQYF	TGTGCCAGCAGTCTCGCGCCGGACCCTAGCTCGTACGAGCAGTACTTC
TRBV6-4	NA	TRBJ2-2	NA	CASSVVDTGELFF	TGTGCCAGCAGTGTCGTAGACACCGGGGAGCTGTTTTTT
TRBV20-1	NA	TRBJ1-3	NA	CSARVGPTIYF	TGCAGTGCTAGAGTCGGACCAACCATATATTTT
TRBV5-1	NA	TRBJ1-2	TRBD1	CASSSGQVLLGGYTF	TGCGCCAGCAGCTCCGGACAGGTCCTGCTGGGGGGCTACACCTTC
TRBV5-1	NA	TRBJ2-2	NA	CASSSGAGGVVGGELFF	TGCGCCAGCAGTTCGGGAGCGGGCGGAGTAGTTGGCGGGGAGCTGTTTTTT
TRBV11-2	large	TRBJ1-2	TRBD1	CASSLDLTGAMNYGYTF	TGTGCCAGCAGCTTAGATCTGACAGGGGCGATGAACTATGGCTACACCTTC
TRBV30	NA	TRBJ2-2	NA	CAWSRRSNTGELFF	TGTGCCTGGTCCAGACGGTCGAACACCGGGGAGCTGTTTTTT
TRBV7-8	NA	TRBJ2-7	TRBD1	CASSWDRGSSYEQYF	TGTGCCAGCAGCTGGGACAGGGGCAGCTCCTACGAGCAGTACTTC
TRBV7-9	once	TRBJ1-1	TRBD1	CASSSRDSFRRLRSEAFF	TGTGCCAGCAGCTCACGGGACAGTTTTCGTAGGCTTCGGTCTGAAGCTTTCTTT
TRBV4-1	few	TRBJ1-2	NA	CASSQDTSRTYGYTF	TGCGCCAGCAGCCAAGATACGAGTCGGACCTATGGCTACACCTTC
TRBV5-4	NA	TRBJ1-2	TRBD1	CASSVDRGYVNGYTF	TGTGCCAGCAGCGTGGACAGGGGCTATGTAAATGGCTACACCTTC
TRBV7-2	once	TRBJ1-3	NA	CASSSIQGTIYF	TGTGCCAGCAGCTCAATACAGGGAACCATATATTTT
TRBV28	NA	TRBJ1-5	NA	CASTGTGYQPQHF	TGTGCCAGCACGGGTACAGGCTATCAGCCCCAGCATTTT
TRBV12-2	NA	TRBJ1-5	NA	CASRGPHSGNQPQHF	TGTGCAAGTAGAGGGCCACATTCGGGCAATCAGCCCCAGCATTTT
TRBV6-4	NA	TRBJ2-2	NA	CASSADNTGELFF	TGTGCCAGCAGTGCGGACAACACCGGGGAGCTGTTTTTT
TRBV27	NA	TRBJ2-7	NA	CASSTTTPSGSGSYEQYF	TGTGCCAGCAGTACTACGACACCTTCAGGGTCTGGGTCCTACGAGCAGTACTTC
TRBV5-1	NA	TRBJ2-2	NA	CASSLEQPRTGELFF	TGCGCCAGCAGCTTGGAGCAACCCCGGACCGGGGAGCTGTTTTTT